This T cell receptor (beta chain) was captured in a study of post-analysis software for immune sequencing data. Turning to the study itself: Some patients lacked subtype; others had relapsing-remitting, secondary progressive or progressive-relapsing disease. General study results and limits: Controls had lower frequencies than patients of 4 or 5 TRBV segments, which included TRBV5-6, TRBV5-1 and TRBV20-1. Comparison with controls showed significantly lower normalized Chao1 diversity in multiple sclerosis patients.

Concerning this clonotype: Its antigen is undetermined.

Deletions cut 5 bases from V and 11 bases from J, with 21 bases between. CDR1 is PRHDT, CDR2 FYEKMQ, per germline (reference sequence). The CDR3 is 14 amino acids. Prepared libraries of TCR beta cDNA carried unique molecular identifiers. Starting from about 0.98 to 11 million T cells, the study yielded about 490,000 cDNA molecules. TCRdb used MiXCR to reprocess the PCR reads, holding one entry per CDR3 protein. The sample has 750,000 to 950,000 distinct CDR3 sequences, 35% to 55% seen once. The chain employs TRBV13 and TRBJ2-5; tentative D call: TRBD1 (6 bases). Sequencing input: blood. The TCR sequence derives from a girl aged 10 to 17 with multiple sclerosis. CDR3 DNA sequence: TGTGCCAGCAGCCAGCCCACAGGGCGGTATGAGCAGTACTTC. Translating gives CASSQPTGRYEQYF.